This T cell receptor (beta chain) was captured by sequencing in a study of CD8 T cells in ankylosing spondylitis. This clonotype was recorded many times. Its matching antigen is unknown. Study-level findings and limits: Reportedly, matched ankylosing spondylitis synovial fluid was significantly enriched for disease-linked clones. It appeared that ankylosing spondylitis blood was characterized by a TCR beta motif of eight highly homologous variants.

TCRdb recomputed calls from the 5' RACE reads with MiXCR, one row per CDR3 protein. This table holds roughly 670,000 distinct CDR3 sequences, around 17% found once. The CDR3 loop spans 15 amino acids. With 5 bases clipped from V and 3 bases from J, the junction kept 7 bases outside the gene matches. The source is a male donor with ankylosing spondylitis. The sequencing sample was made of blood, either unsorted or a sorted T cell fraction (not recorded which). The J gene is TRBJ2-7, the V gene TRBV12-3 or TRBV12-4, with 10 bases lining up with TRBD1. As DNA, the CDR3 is TGTGCCAGCAGTCTCCGGACAGGGGGGGGCTACGAGCAGTACTTC. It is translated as CASSLRTGGGYEQYF.